The 30 T cell receptor beta chains presented below share a single source sample, sequenced in a study of cytomegalovirus exposure and HLA in healthy donors. The PCR employed 60 Vbeta primers together with 13 Jbeta primers. Measured with immunoSEQ multiplex PCR; TCRdb has only the in-frame clones, and not every one. This table has roughly 160,000 clones, 75% to 80% appearing once. What was sequenced was PBMCs. All receptors derive from a man aged 45 to 65 in good health and CMV-seropositive.

The chain joins TRBV6-4 to TRBJ2-5, with D perhaps TRBD2 (5 bases). The CDR3 totals 17 residues. Trimming removed 2 bases at V and 5 bases at J, with 21 bases between. CDR1 is MRHNA and CDR2 is SNTAGT in the germline V gene. CDR3: CASSDTPAGIFAETQYF. The CDR3 nucleotides are TGTGCCAGCAGTGACACCCCCGCGGGCATTTTTGCGGAGACCCAGTACTTC.

The chain recombines TRBV28 with TRBJ1-2, with D possibly being TRBD1 (5 bases). Trimming took 5 bases from V and 6 from J, leaving 10 bases between them. CDR3 size: 12 residues. The germline V gene encodes CDR1 MDHEN and CDR2 SYDVKM. The CDR3 DNA is TGTGCCAGCAGTGCGACAGTAGATGGCTACACCTTC. This encodes CASSATVDGYTF.

This chain joins TRBV4-1 and TRBJ1-3; D call uncertain. This CDR3 is 16 amino acids long. Germline V CDR1 and CDR2: MGHRA, YSYEKL. V dropped 0 bases and J dropped 2 bases, with 11 bases sitting between them. As DNA, the CDR3 is TGCGCCAGCAGCCAAGATCTTAGCGGGGCTGGAAACACCATATATTTT. Protein: CASSQDLSGAGNTIYF.

This chain connects TRBV6-1 to TRBJ1-5; 8 bases line up with TRBD1. The CDR3 consists of 15 residues. Germline lookup yields CDR1 MNHNS and CDR2 SASEGT. V dropped 7 bases and J dropped 10; count of bases not matched to a gene: 15. As DNA, the CDR3 is TGTGCCAGCAATCCCGCCGCGACAGGGGCCCTTCCCCAGCATTTT. It yields the protein CASNPAATGALPQHF.

The chain employs TRBV5-1 and TRBJ2-2; D is perhaps TRBD1 (5 bases). V lost 2 bases, J lost 0 bases, and 17 bases lay in between. The CDR3 contains 18 residues. Germline values: CDR1 SGHRS, CDR2 YFSETQ. The CDR3 nucleotides read TGCGCCAGCAGCTTAAGGGCAGGGTCTATCGCGAACACCGGGGAGCTGTTTTTT. This codes for CASSLRAGSIANTGELFF.

The rearrangement uses TRBV28 and TRBJ1-5, with D maybe TRBD1 (6 bases). The V gene's germline CDR1 is MDHEN and CDR2 SYDVKM. The CDR3 consists of 12 residues. The V end lost 10 bases, the J end lost 7 bases, and 14 bases lay between the germline ends. The CDR3 is CATTGPGQPQHF. The CDR3 DNA sequence: TGTGCCACCACAGGGCCCGGGCAGCCCCAGCATTTT.

V gene TRBV5-1 combines with J gene TRBJ1-4; D possibly corresponds to TRBD1 (6 bases). In germline, CDR1 is SGHRS, CDR2 YFSETQ. The V end lost 5 bases, the J end lost 8 bases, and 16 bases lay between the germline ends. CDR3 length equals 14 residues. CDR3 bases: TGCGCCAGCAGAACAGGGCAGGGAGGGGAAAAACTGTTTTTT. It encodes CASRTGQGGEKLFF.

This clone was seen only a few times. V usage is TRBV7-9 and J usage is TRBJ1-4; D gene ambiguous. V lost 1 base to trimming and J lost 0 bases, with 9 bases between them. The CDR3 covers 16 residues. CDR1 is SEHNR, CDR2 FQNEAQ, per germline (reference sequence). This CDR3 reads CASSLDRVSTNEKLFF. CDR3 sequence (DNA): TGTGCCAGCAGCTTAGACCGCGTCTCAACTAATGAAAAACTGTTTTTT.

The chain couples TRBV5-1 to TRBJ2-3; D remains ambiguous. From germline, CDR1 is SGHRS and CDR2 YFSETQ. Trimming removed 0 bases from V and 5 bases from J, with 13 bases in between. The CDR3 has 15 amino acids. The CDR3 DNA sequence: TGCGCCAGCAGCTTGGCCACAACCCCGGGAGATACGCAGTATTTT. Its protein product is CASSLATTPGDTQYF. The entire variable domain, with the rest obtained from reference TRBV5-1 and TRBJ2-3, is as follows: KAGVTQTPRYLIKTRGQQVTLSCSPISGHRSVSWYQQTPGQGLQFLFEYFSETQRNKGNFPGRFSGRQFSNSRSEMNVSTLELGDSALYLCASSLATTPGDTQYFGPGTRLTVL.

The chain combines TRBV2 with TRBJ1-6; D is undetermined. CDR3 size: 13 residues. CDR1 and CDR2 (germline): SNHLY, FYNNEI. V was pared by 4 bases and J by 7 bases, with 8 bases between. In DNA, the CDR3 is TGTGCCAGCAGTGGGGCAGAGAATTCACCCCTCCACTTT. Translation: CASSGAENSPLHF. Drawing the rest from reference TRBV2 and TRBJ1-6, the complete variable domain is EPEVTQTPSHQVTQMGQEVILRCVPISNHLYFYWYRQILGQKVEFLVSFYNNEISEKSEIFDDQFSVERPDGSNFTLKIRSTKLEDSAMYFCASSGAENSPLHFGNGTRLTVT.

The CDR3 DNA reads TGTGCCAGCAGTGAATATGGCCAGGGGAGGAACACCGGGGAGCTGTTTTTT. This codes for CASSEYGQGRNTGELFF. The rearrangement uses TRBV25-1 and TRBJ2-2; D is possibly TRBD1 (6 bases). Germline V gene sequence: CDR1 MGHDK, CDR2 SYGVNS. V was trimmed by 0 bases and J by 1 base, leaving 12 bases between them. CDR3 length equals 17 residues.

V gene TRBV7-9 combines with J gene TRBJ1-2, with D unclear. Germline V gene data show CDR1 as SEHNR and CDR2 as FQNEAQ (reference sequence). The germline V and J ends were trimmed by 8 bases and 0 bases, with 13 bases remaining between them. The CDR3 has 14 residues. In DNA form, the CDR3 reads TGTGCCAGCTCGGCTAGCTTAGCTAACTATGGCTACACCTTC. Translation: CASSASLANYGYTF.

The chain recombines TRBV19 with TRBJ2-2; 8 nucleotides align to TRBD2. There are 16 residues in the CDR3. Germline CDR1 is LNHDA and CDR2 is SQIVND (reference sequence). The trim removed 6 bases at V and 3 bases at J, leaving 9 bases unmatched. The CDR3 here is CASSFRAGVYTGELFF. The CDR3 nucleotides are TGTGCCAGTAGCTTCCGAGCGGGGGTCTACACCGGGGAGCTGTTTTTT.

This clone was seen a few times. The V and J genes are TRBV7-9 and TRBJ1-2; D unresolved. Trimming pared 5 bases from V and 3 bases from J, leaving 13 bases between. Germline V lookup: CDR1 SEHNR, CDR2 FQNEAQ (reference sequence). CDR3 length equals 14 residues. The CDR3 sequence: CASSPPWEDYGYTF. The CDR3 region has the DNA TGTGCCAGCAGCCCCCCGTGGGAGGACTATGGCTACACCTTC.

This chain uses TRBV7-7 with TRBJ2-5, with a weak D call TRBD1 (5 bases). In germline, CDR1 is SSHAT, CDR2 FNYEAQ (reference sequence). V was trimmed by 5 bases and J by 4 bases, leaving 14 bases between them. The CDR3 contains 14 residues. The CDR3 bases are TGTGCCAGCAGCCGAACAGGAAGAGGAGAGACCCAGTACTTC. Encoded protein: CASSRTGRGETQYF. The complete variable domain, with remaining parts taken from reference TRBV7-7 and TRBJ2-5, reads GAGVSQSPRYKVTKRGQDVTLRCDPISSHATLYWYQQALGQGPEFLTYFNYEAQPDKSGLPSDRFSAERPEGSISTLTIQRTEQRDSAMYRCASSRTGRGETQYFGPGTRLLVL.

The rearrangement joins TRBV30 to TRBJ1-6; 9 bases agree with TRBD1. The V gene end was trimmed by 8 bases and the J gene end by 10 bases; junction bases not matched to a gene: 9. CDR3 length: 13 residues. CDR1 and CDR2 (germline): GTSNPN, SVGIG (reference sequence). The CDR3 sequence is CASSGTGPSPLHF. The CDR3 DNA is TGTGCCAGCTCCGGGACAGGGCCCTCACCCCTCCACTTT.

Comment on this clone: Other nucleotide sequences in the sample specify the same CDR3. V is TRBV5-6 and J is TRBJ1-2; D may be TRBD1 (5 bases). Germline lookup yields CDR1 SGHDT and CDR2 YYEEEE. This CDR3 has 14 amino acids. V was cut by 0 bases and J by 4 bases, with 10 bases left in between. The CDR3 DNA reads as TGTGCCAGCAGCTTGGGGCAGGGATTCTATGGCTACACCTTC. This gives the protein CASSLGQGFYGYTF.

J is TRBJ2-3 and V is TRBV10-1; TRBD1 matches 8 bases. The germline V gene encodes CDR1 WNHNN and CDR2 SYGVQD (reference sequence). CDR3 length: 15 residues. The CDR3 region is CGVTGAEGDTDTQYF. The CDR3 DNA reads TGCGGGGTGACAGGGGCGGAGGGTGACACAGATACGCAGTATTTT.

The chain carries TRBV5-6 and TRBJ2-3; 7 bases align to TRBD1. V lost 4 bases, J lost 6 bases, and 11 bases stayed unmatched. CDR1 SGHDT and CDR2 YYEEEE come from the germline V gene. CDR3 length: 15 amino acids. The CDR3 loop is CASSGTEGGADTQYF. CDR3 DNA: TGTGCCAGCAGCGGAACTGAAGGGGGCGCGGATACGCAGTATTTT.

The chain links TRBV7-2 to TRBJ2-3; 12 bases are a match to TRBD2. Per germline, CDR1 SGHTA and CDR2 FQGNSA. With 4 bases clipped from V and 4 bases from J, the junction kept 6 bases outside the gene matches. This CDR3 comprises 16 residues. CDR3 DNA sequence: TGTGCCAGCAGCTCTCTAGCGGGGGGGCTGTCAGATACGCAGTATTTT. Protein: CASSSLAGGLSDTQYF.

This clone has more than one count but fewer than ten. The chain recombines TRBV5-1 with TRBJ2-3, with D maybe TRBD2 (5 bases). The CDR3 is made up of 17 amino acids. The germline V gene has CDR1 SGHRS and CDR2 YFSETQ. The germline V and J ends were trimmed by 4 bases and 0 bases, with 18 bases remaining between them. The CDR3 nucleotides are TGCGCCAGCAGCAAGCGTACAGCGGCGACTAGCACAGATACGCAGTATTTT. Encoded protein: CASSKRTAATSTDTQYF.

This rearrangement joins TRBV7-9 to TRBJ2-5; TRBD2 aligns across 8 bases. The V and J ends lost 5 bases and 4 bases, in that order; junction bases with no gene match: 6. Germline V CDR1 and CDR2: SEHNR, FQNEAQ (reference sequence). The CDR3 contains 14 residues. The CDR3 loop is CASSGGGIGETQYF. CDR3 nucleotide sequence: TGTGCCAGCAGCGGCGGGGGGATCGGAGAGACCCAGTACTTC.

The rearrangement links TRBV28 to TRBJ2-3; maybe TRBD2 (6 bases). The V end was cut by 7 bases, the J end by 8 bases, with 13 bases between. The CDR3 extends over 12 amino acids. CDR1 and CDR2 (germline): MDHEN, SYDVKM. In DNA, the CDR3 is TGTGCCAGCACCGTAGGAGGGCGTACGCAGTATTTT. Translating it yields CASTVGGRTQYF.

The rearrangement links TRBV6-1 to TRBJ1-6, with no clear D. There are 17 residues in the CDR3. The germline V gene encodes CDR1 MNHNS and CDR2 SASEGT. Trimming stripped 4 bases from V and 0 bases from J, with 13 bases between. The DNA for the CDR3 is TGTGCCAGCAGTGTATATATCGGGAGCTCCTATAATTCACCCCTCCACTTT. Its translation is CASSVYIGSSYNSPLHF.

J is TRBJ2-1 and V is TRBV7-6, with D tentatively TRBD2 (6 bases). Trimming stripped 0 bases from V and 0 bases from J, with 9 bases between. There are 16 residues in the CDR3. Germline loops: CDR1 SGHVS, CDR2 FNYEAQ. CDR3 sequence: CASSLARGSSYNEQFF. DNA for the CDR3: TGTGCCAGCAGCTTAGCGCGGGGCAGCTCCTACAATGAGCAGTTCTTC. Filled out from reference TRBV7-6 and TRBJ2-1, the complete variable domain reads GAGVSQSPRYKVTKRGQDVALRCDPISGHVSLYWYRQALGQGPEFLTYFNYEAQQDKSGLPNDRFSAERPEGSISTLTIQRTEQRDSAMYRCASSLARGSSYNEQFFGPGTRLTVL.

This chain connects TRBV6-1 to TRBJ1-1; possible D gene TRBD1, 6 bases. The CDR3 extends over 16 amino acids. CDR1 and CDR2 from the germline V gene are MNHNS and SASEGT. V was cut by 4 bases and J by 4 bases, with 19 bases left in between. This CDR3 is CASSGKVRGRGTEAFF. CDR3 DNA: TGTGCCAGCAGTGGGAAGGTCAGGGGACGGGGCACTGAAGCTTTCTTT.

This chain joins TRBV14 and TRBJ1-2; D is uncertain. V was shortened by 4 bases and J by 4 bases, with 10 bases between the two germline ends. From germline, CDR1 is SGHDN and CDR2 FVKESK. The CDR3 consists of 13 residues. The CDR3 nucleotides are TGTGCCAGCAGCCCCTCAGAAGTCTATGGCTACACCTTC. Protein product: CASSPSEVYGYTF.

The genes are TRBV25-1 and TRBJ2-5, with a tentative D call TRBD1 (6 bases). V was cut by 1 base and J by 1 base, with 10 bases left in between. The germline V gene encodes CDR1 MGHDK and CDR2 SYGVNS. CDR3 length: 15 amino acids. The DNA for the CDR3 is TGTGCCAGCAGTGAATTGGGACATCTCCAAGAGACCCAGTACTTC. Translated, it gives CASSELGHLQETQYF.

The chain combines TRBV6-1 with TRBJ2-1; 12 bases fit TRBD2. J was trimmed by 0 bases and V by 4 bases; bases with no gene match: 7. The CDR3 sequence is 18 residues long. Germline assignment: CDR1 MNHNS and CDR2 SASEGT. CDR3 sequence reads: CASSATSGGYSSYNEQFF. In nucleotides, the CDR3 is TGTGCCAGCAGTGCCACTAGCGGGGGGTATAGCTCCTACAATGAGCAGTTCTTC.

This chain uses TRBV10-1 with TRBJ1-5; no definite D call. Germline CDR1 WNHNN, CDR2 SYGVQD (reference sequence). Trimming stripped 0 bases from V and 2 bases from J, with 11 bases between. The CDR3 extends over 16 amino acids. CDR3 protein: CASSESGSVGNQPQHF. The CDR3 DNA is TGCGCCAGCAGTGAGTCAGGCAGCGTTGGCAATCAGCCCCAGCATTTT.